Listed below are T cell receptor beta chains from one sample, sequenced in a study of blood T cell repertoires in COVID-19. Profiled with immunoSEQ multiplex PCR; TCRdb holds only in-frame clones, not every one. Among around 700,000 clones listed, about nine tenths were seen once. Sequencing input: peripheral blood. The origin of the receptors is a woman between 18 and 29 years old with acute or convalescent COVID-19. The CDR3 runs from the conserved cysteine through the conserved F or W. D genes are given only for firm matches. Size is stated for part of the rows, as once, few or many counts, or as a class when the clone is expanded.

d_call j_call clone_size v_call cdr3_aa cdr3_nt
TRBD1 TRBJ2-3 once TRBV6-4 CASSQTGGGTDTQYF TGTGCCAGCAGCCAGACAGGGGGTGGCACAGATACGCAGTATTTT
TRBD1 TRBJ1-5 - TRBV24-1 CATSDADRVQPQHF TGTGCCACCAGTGACGCCGACAGGGTTCAGCCCCAGCATTTT
TRBD2 TRBJ2-5 - TRBV5-4 CASSSGTSYLETQYF TGTGCCAGCAGCTCCGGGACTAGCTATCTGGAGACCCAGTACTTC
- TRBJ1-2 few TRBV7-2 CASSLAQGYYGYTF TGTGCCAGCAGCTTAGCGCAGGGATACTATGGCTACACCTTC
- TRBJ1-1 - TRBV5-1 CASSKQTNTEAFF TGCGCCAGCAGCAAACAAACGAACACTGAAGCTTTCTTT
- TRBJ1-2 - TRBV2 CASSEVRGYGYTF TGTGCCAGCAGTGAAGTCAGGGGCTATGGCTACACCTTC
TRBD1 TRBJ1-2 - TRBV5-4 CASSLALGQGASGYTF TGTGCCAGCAGCTTGGCACTCGGACAGGGGGCATCGGGCTACACCTTC
- TRBJ1-5 few TRBV3-1/TRBV3-2 CASSIYGGQPQHF TGTGCCAGCAGCATTTACGGGGGGCAGCCCCAGCATTTT
- TRBJ1-2 - TRBV14 CASSQGFPSLAYGYTF TGTGCCAGCAGCCAAGGTTTTCCTTCTTTGGCCTATGGCTACACCTTC
- TRBJ1-1 - TRBV29-1 CSVYNTEAFF TGCAGCGTTTATAACACTGAAGCTTTCTTT
TRBD1 TRBJ2-7 - TRBV9 CASSASGAGGYEQYF TGTGCCAGCAGCGCCTCCGGTGCAGGGGGCTACGAGCAGTACTTC
- TRBJ2-7 - TRBV30 CAWSQGAPGKGYF TGTGCCTGGAGTCAAGGAGCCCCCGGGAAGGGGTACTTC
- TRBJ1-1 - TRBV5-5 CASSLEPPGFSEAFF TGTGCCAGCAGCTTGGAACCCCCAGGGTTTTCTGAAGCTTTCTTT
- TRBJ1-1 - TRBV6-1 CASSEMYLPTEAFF TGTGCCAGCAGTGAAATGTATCTTCCCACTGAAGCTTTCTTT
- TRBJ1-2 - TRBV18 CASSPSTQGYTF TGTGCCAGCTCACCTTCCACACAAGGCTACACCTTC
- TRBJ1-5 - TRBV7-2 CASSLVPGAAVSQPQHF TGTGCCAGCAGCTTAGTGCCAGGGGCGGCGGTAAGTCAGCCCCAGCATTTT
TRBD1 TRBJ1-2 - TRBV7-3 CASSSQGQGRVDGYTF TGTGCCAGCAGCTCCCAGGGACAGGGCAGAGTCGATGGCTACACCTTC
TRBD2 TRBJ2-7 - TRBV4-1 CASSQGGTSGDDYEQYF TGCGCCAGCAGCCAAGGAGGAACTAGCGGCGATGACTACGAGCAGTACTTC
- TRBJ2-1 - TRBV30 CAWSVEGNEQFF TGTGCCTGGAGTGTGGAGGGCAATGAGCAGTTCTTC
- TRBJ1-6 - TRBV7-2 CASNDNHNSPLHF TGTGCCAGCAACGACAACCATAATTCACCCCTCCACTTT
- TRBJ1-4 - TRBV14 CASSTTGGPSGEKLFF TGTGCCAGCAGCACCACGGGGGGTCCCTCGGGTGAAAAACTGTTTTTT
TRBD1 TRBJ1-5 - TRBV5-6 CASSFRAGGQPQHF TGTGCCAGCAGCTTTCGGGCAGGGGGTCAGCCCCAGCATTTT
- TRBJ1-1 - TRBV7-2 CASSLALVSRTPLF TGTGCCAGCAGCTTAGCGCTGGTATCGCGGACACCTCTCTTT
TRBD1 TRBJ1-2 few TRBV29-1 CSVGGQGTFNYGYTF TGCAGCGTTGGGGGACAGGGGACTTTTAACTATGGCTACACCTTC
TRBD1 TRBJ2-1 - TRBV10-3 CAISESISPGQGLNEQFF TGTGCCATCAGTGAGTCGATTTCACCGGGACAGGGATTAAATGAGCAGTTCTTC
- TRBJ1-1 - TRBV12-3/TRBV12-4 CASSFGGRTEAFF TGTGCCAGCAGTTTCGGGGGACGGACTGAAGCTTTCTTT
TRBD2 TRBJ2-3 - TRBV5-1 CASSSSGNTQYF TGCGCCAGCAGCTCTAGCGGAAATACGCAGTATTTT
- TRBJ1-4 few TRBV5-4 CASSLEVPGLLFF TGTGCCAGCAGCTTGGAAGTTCCAGGTTTATTGTTTTTT
TRBD1 TRBJ1-4 - TRBV5-1 CASSPRQGGGEKLFF TGCGCCAGCAGCCCCAGACAGGGTGGAGGGGAAAAACTGTTTTTT
- TRBJ1-1 - TRBV5-1 CASSGQLGVMNTEAFF TGCGCCAGCAGTGGACAGTTGGGGGTTATGAACACTGAAGCTTTCTTT